What follows is one TCR beta chain and its context. This CDR3 is 13 amino acids long. Germline V CDR1 and CDR2: LGHDT, YNNKEL (reference sequence). V was trimmed by 5 bases and J by 4 bases, leaving 11 bases between them. This sample was included in a study of control samples from healthy donors and cancer patients. The repertoire was sequenced with immunoSEQ multiplex PCR; TCRdb's copy has only in-frame clones and lacks some. This table holds about 160,000 clones, 80% to 90% found once. The sequenced material came from blood. The clonotype comes from a man between 25 and 39 years old in good health. The chain employs TRBV3-1 (or the pseudogene TRBV3-2) and TRBJ1-2; the D gene is possibly TRBD1 (5 bases). CDR3 coding DNA: TGTGCCAGCAGCAGTACAGGTTCCTATGGCTACACCTTC. Protein: CASSSTGSYGYTF.